A single count supports the clone carrying this T cell receptor beta chain. Its antigen is unknown. PCR employed 60 Vbeta and 13 Jbeta primers. TCRdb keeps only in-frame clones here, not all; method: immunoSEQ multiplex PCR. The sample contains roughly 120,000 clones, around 79% of which appear only once. The data were taken from a study of cytomegalovirus exposure and HLA in healthy donors. Study-level points and caveats: V- and J-gene trimming in TCR beta was tied to a missense DCLRE1C variant by an analysis performed later. Upon later analysis, TCR association rates were observed to vary by HLA locus, being highest for DRB1 and lowest for HLA-C.

The TCR originated in a woman aged 25-40 years in good health and CMV-seropositive. The sample was PBMCs.

CDR3 region: CASSMDREQYF. DNA of the CDR3: TGTGCCAGCTCAATGGACAGGGAGCAGTACTTC. V gene TRBV18 combines with J gene TRBJ2-7; 7 bases are a match to TRBD1. Unmatched junction bases numbered 2, after V lost 5 bases and J lost 7 bases. This CDR3 has 11 residues. Germline CDR1 is KGHSH and CDR2 is LQKENI.